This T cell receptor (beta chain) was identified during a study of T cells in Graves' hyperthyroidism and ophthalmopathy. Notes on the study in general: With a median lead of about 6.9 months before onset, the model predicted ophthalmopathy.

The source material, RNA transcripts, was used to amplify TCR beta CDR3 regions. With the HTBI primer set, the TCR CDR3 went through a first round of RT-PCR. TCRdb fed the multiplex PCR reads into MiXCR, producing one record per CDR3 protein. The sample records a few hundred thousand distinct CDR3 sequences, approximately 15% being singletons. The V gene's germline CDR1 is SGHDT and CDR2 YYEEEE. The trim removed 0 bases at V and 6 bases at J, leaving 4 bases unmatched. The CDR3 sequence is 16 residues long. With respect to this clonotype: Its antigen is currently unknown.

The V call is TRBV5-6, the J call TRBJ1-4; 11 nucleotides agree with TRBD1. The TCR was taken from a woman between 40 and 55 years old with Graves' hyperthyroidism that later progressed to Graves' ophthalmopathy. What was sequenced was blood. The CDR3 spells CASSLAGTGGDEKLFF. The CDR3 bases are TGTGCCAGCAGCTTGGCCGGGACAGGGGGTGATGAAAAACTGTTTTTT.